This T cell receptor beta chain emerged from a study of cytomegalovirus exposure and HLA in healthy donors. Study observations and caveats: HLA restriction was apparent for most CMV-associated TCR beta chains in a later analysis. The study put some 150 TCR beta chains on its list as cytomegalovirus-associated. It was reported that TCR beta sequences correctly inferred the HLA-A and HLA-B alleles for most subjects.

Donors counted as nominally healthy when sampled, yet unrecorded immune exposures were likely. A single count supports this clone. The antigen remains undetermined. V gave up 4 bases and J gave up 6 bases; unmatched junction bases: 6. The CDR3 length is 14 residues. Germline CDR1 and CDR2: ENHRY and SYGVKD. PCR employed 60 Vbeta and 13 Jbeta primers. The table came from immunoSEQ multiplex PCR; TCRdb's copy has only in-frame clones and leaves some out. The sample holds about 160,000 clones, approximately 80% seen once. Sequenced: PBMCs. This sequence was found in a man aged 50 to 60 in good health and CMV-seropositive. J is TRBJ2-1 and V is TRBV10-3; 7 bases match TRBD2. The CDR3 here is CAISGGASGNEQFF. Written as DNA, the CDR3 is TGTGCCATCAGTGGAGGAGCTAGCGGCAATGAGCAGTTCTTC.